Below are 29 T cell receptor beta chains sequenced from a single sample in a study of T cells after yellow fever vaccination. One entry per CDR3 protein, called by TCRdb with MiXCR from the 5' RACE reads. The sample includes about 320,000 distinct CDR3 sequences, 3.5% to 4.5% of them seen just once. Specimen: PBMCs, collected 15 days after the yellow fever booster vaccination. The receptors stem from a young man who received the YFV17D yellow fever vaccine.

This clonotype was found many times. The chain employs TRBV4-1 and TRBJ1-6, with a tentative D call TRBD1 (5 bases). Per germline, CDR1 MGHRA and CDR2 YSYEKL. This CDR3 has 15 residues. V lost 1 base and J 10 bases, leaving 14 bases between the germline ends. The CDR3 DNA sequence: TGCGCCAGCAGCCAAGTCGTCAGGGCTTGCTCACCCCTCCACTTT. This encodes CASSQVVRACSPLHF.

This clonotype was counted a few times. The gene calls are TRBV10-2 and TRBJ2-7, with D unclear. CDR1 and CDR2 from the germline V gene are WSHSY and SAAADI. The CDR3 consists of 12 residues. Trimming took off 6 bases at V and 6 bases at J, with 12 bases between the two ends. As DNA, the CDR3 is TGCGCCAGCAGCCGCCTAGTGGGCGAGCAGTACTTC. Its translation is CASSRLVGEQYF.

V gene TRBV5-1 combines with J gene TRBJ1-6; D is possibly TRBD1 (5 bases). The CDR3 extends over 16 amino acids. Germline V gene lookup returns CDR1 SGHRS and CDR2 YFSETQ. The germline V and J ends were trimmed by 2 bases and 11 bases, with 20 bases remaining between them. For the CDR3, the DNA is TGCGCCAGCAGCTTCAAAATCCGGGACCCCGAGCCACCCCTCCACTTT. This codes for CASSFKIRDPEPPLHF.

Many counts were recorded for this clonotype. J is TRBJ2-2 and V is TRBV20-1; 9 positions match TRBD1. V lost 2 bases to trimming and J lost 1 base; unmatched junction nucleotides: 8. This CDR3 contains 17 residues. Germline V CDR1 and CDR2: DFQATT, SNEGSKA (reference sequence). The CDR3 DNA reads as TGCAGTGCTAGATTCAGGGGGACAGGGTTGAACACCGGGGAGCTGTTTTTT. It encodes CSARFRGTGLNTGELFF.

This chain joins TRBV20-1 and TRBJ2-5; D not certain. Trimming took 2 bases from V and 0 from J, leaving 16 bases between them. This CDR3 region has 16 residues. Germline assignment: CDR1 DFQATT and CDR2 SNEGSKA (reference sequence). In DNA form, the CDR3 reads TGCAGTGCTAGAACTCTCACATATGTGGACCAAGAGACCCAGTACTTC. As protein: CSARTLTYVDQETQYF.

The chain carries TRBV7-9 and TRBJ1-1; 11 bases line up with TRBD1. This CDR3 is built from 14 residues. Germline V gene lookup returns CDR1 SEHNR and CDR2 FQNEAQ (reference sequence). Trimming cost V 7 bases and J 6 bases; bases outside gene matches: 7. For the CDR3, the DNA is TGTGCCAGCATGCCCGGGACAGGGGGATCTGAAGCTTTCTTT. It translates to CASMPGTGGSEAFF.

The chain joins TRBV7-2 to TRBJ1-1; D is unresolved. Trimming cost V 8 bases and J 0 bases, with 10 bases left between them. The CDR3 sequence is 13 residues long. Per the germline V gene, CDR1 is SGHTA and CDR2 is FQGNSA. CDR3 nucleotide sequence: TGTGCCAGCTCGCCAATGGTGAACACTGAAGCTTTCTTT. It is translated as CASSPMVNTEAFF.

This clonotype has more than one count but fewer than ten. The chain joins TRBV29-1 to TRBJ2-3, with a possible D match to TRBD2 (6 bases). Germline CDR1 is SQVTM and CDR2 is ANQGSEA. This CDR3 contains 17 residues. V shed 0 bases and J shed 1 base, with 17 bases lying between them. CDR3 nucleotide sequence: TGCAGCGTTGAAGAAATTGGGTATGCGGGACGCACAGATACGCAGTATTTT. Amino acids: CSVEEIGYAGRTDTQYF.

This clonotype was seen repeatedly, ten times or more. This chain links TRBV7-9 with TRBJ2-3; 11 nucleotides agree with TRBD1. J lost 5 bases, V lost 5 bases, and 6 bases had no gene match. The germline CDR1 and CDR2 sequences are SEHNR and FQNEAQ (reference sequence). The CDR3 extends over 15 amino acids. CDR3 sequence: CASSIGTGGRDTQYF. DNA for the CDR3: TGTGCCAGCAGCATAGGGACAGGGGGTCGAGATACGCAGTATTTT.

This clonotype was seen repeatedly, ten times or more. Here the CDR3 reads CASSVVAGGPGTGELFF. CDR3 coding DNA: TGTGCCAGCAGCGTAGTAGCGGGGGGGCCGGGCACCGGGGAGCTGTTTTTT. The chain has TRBV9 and TRBJ2-2; 11 positions agree with TRBD2. The CDR3 contains 17 residues. The V segment lost 0 bases and the J segment 4 bases; nucleotides outside the gene matches: 5. The V gene's germline CDR1 is SGDLS and CDR2 YYNGEE.

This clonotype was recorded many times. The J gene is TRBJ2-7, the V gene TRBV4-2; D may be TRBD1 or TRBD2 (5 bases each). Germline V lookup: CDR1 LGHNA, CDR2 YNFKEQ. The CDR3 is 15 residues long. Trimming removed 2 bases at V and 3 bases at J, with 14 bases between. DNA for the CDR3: TGTGCCAGCAGCCAACTCCGCCGGGACCTCTACGAGCAGTACTTC. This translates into CASSQLRRDLYEQYF.

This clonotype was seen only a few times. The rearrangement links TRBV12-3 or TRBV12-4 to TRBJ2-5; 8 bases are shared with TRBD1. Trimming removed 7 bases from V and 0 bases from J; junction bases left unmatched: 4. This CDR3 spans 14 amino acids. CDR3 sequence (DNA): TGTGCCAGCACCGGGACAGGAGACCAAGAGACCCAGTACTTC. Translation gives CASTGTGDQETQYF.

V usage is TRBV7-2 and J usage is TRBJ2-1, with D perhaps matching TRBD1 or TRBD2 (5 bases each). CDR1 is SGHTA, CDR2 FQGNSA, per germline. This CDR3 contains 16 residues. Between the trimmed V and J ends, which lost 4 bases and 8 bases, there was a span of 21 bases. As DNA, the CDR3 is TGTGCCAGCAGCTCATCCGGGACCGCCCCAACCCATGAGCAGTTCTTC. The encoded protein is CASSSSGTAPTHEQFF.

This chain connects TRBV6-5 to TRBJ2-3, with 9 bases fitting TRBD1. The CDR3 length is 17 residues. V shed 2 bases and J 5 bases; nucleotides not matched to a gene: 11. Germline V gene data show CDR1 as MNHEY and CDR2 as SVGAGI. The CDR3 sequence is CASSYPPSPGQGDTQYF. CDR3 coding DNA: TGTGCCAGCAGTTACCCACCATCGCCGGGACAGGGAGATACGCAGTATTTT.

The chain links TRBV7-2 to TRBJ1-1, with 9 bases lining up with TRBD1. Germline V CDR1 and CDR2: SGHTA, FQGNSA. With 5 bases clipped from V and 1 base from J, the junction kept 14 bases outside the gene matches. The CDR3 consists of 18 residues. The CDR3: CASSVTPGQGSPNTEAFF. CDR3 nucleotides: TGTGCCAGCAGCGTAACCCCGGGACAGGGTTCTCCGAACACTGAAGCTTTCTTT.

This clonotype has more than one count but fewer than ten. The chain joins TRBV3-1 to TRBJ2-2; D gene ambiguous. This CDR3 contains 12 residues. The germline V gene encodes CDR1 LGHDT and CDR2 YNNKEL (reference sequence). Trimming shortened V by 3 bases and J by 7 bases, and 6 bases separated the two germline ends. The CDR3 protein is CASSQRNGELFF. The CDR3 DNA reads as TGTGCCAGCAGCCAGAGGAACGGGGAGCTGTTTTTT. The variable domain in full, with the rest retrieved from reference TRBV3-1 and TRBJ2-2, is DTAVSQTPKYLVTQMGNDKSIKCEQNLGHDTMYWYKQDSKKFLKIMFSYNNKELIINETVPNRFSPKSPDKAHLNLHINSLELGDSAVYFCASSQRNGELFFGEGSRLTVL.

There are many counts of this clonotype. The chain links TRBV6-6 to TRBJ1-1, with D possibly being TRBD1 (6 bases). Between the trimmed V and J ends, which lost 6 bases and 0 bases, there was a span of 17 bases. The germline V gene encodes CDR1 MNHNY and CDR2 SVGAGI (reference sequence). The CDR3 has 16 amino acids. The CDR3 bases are TGTGCCAGCAGAGCTGACAGGATGAGCATGAACACTGAAGCTTTCTTT. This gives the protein CASRADRMSMNTEAFF.

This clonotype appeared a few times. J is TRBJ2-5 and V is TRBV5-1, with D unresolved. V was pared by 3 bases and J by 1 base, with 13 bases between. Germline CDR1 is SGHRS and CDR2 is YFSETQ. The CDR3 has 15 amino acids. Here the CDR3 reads CASSSNPGIQETQYF. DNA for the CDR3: TGCGCCAGCAGCTCGAACCCAGGTATCCAAGAGACCCAGTACTTC.

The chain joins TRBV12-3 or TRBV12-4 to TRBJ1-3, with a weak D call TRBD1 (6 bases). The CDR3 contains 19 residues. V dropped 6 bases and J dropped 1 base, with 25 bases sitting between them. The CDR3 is CASSSSGGGTSNSGNTIYF. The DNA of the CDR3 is TGTGCCAGCAGCTCTTCGGGTGGAGGGACATCGAATTCTGGAAACACCATATATTTT.

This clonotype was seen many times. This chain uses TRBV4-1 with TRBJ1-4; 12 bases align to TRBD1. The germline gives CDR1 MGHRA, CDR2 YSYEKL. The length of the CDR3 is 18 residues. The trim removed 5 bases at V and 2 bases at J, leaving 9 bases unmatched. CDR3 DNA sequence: TGCGCCAGCAGCGCCGGGACAGGGGGCTGGAAGACTAATGAAAAACTGTTTTTT. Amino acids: CASSAGTGGWKTNEKLFF.

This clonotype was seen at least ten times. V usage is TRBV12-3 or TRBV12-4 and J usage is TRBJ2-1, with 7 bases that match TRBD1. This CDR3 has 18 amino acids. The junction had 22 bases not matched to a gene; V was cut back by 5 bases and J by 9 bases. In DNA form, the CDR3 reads TGTGCCAGCAGTCCCCCAAGGGCGGGCAGGGGGATGTCTAGTGAGCAGTTCTTC. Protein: CASSPPRAGRGMSSEQFF.

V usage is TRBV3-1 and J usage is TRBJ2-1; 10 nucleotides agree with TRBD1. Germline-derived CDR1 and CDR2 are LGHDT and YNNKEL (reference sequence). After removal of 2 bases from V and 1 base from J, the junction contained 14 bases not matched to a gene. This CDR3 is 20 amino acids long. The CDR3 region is CASSQKVFGTGVGSYNEQFF. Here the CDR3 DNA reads TGTGCCAGCAGCCAAAAAGTTTTCGGGACAGGGGTAGGTTCCTACAATGAGCAGTTCTTC.

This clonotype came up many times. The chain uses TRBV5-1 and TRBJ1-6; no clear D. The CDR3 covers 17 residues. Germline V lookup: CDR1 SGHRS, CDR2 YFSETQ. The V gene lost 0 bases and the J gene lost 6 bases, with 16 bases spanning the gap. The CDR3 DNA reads TGCGCCAGCAGCTTGGGGGCAGCATCTATCGGTAATTCACCCCTCCACTTT. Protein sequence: CASSLGAASIGNSPLHF.

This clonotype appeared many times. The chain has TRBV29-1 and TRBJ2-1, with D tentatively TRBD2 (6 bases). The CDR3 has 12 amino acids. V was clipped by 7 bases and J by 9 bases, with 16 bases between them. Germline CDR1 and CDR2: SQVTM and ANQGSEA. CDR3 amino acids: CSAEGGKFEQFF. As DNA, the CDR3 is TGCAGCGCCGAGGGAGGAAAGTTTGAGCAGTTCTTC.

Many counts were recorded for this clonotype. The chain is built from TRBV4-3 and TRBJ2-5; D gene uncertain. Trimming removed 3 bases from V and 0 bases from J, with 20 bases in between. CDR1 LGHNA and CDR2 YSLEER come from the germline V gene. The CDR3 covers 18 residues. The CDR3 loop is CASSQRRIEGPYQETQYF. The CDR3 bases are TGCGCCAGCAGCCAGCGTCGTATTGAAGGACCTTACCAAGAGACCCAGTACTTC.

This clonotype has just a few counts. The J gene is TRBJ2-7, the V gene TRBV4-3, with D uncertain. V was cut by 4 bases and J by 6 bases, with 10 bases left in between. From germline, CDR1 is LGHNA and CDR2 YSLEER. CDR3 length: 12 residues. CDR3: CASSRKTVEQYV. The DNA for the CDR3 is TGCGCCAGCAGCCGGAAGACCGTCGAGCAGTACGTC.

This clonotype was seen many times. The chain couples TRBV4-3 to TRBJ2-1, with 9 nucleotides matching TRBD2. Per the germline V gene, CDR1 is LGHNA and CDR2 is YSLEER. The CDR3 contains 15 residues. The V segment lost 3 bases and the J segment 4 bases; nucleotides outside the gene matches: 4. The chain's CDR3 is CASSHGTSSYNEQFF. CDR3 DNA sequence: TGCGCCAGCAGCCATGGGACTAGCAGTTACAATGAGCAGTTCTTC.

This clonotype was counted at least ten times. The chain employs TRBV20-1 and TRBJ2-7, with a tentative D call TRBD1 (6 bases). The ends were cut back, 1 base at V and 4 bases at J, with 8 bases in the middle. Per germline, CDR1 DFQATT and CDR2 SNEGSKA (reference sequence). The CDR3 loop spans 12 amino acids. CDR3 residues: CSARVGAYEQYV. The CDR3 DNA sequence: TGCAGTGCTAGAGTGGGGGCGTACGAGCAGTACGTC.

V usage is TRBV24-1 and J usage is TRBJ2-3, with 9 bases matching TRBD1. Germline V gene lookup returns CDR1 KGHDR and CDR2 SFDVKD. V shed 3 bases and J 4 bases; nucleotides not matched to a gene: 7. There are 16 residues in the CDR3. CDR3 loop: CATSDAGTGRADTQYF. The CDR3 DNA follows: TGTGCCACCAGTGATGCCGGGACAGGGAGGGCAGATACGCAGTATTTT.